This T cell receptor beta chain was sequenced during a study of T cells in Graves' hyperthyroidism and ophthalmopathy. Study at large: Initial diagnosis, before any treatment, was when peripheral blood was collected.

Clinical symptoms, serum thyroxine, TRAb, thyroid ultrasound and orbital computed tomography established diagnosis. PBMCs were derived from around 10 ml fresh peripheral blood. The CDR3 sequence is 16 residues long. Trimming took 1 base from V and 6 from J, leaving 18 bases between them. Germline CDR1 SGHTA, CDR2 FQGTGA. To note about this clonotype: Its antigen is unidentified.

Findings and caveats of the study: A model using 13 V-J features told ophthalmopathy apart from stable hyperthyroidism.

Amplified regions were TCR beta CDR3 sequences from RNA transcripts. First-round RT-PCR targeting the TCR CDR3 was performed with the HTBI primer set. TCRdb ran MiXCR on the multiplex PCR reads and lists one entry per CDR3 protein. The sample carries hundreds of thousands of distinct CDR3 sequences, approximately 25% recorded once. The receptor comes from a woman aged 30 to 39 with Graves' ophthalmopathy. The sample was blood. The chain is built from TRBV7-3 and TRBJ1-2, with D tentatively TRBD1 (5 bases). CDR3 in amino acids: CASSLNSLPGRDGYTF. The CDR3 nucleotides read TGTGCCAGCAGCTTAAACTCTCTTCCGGGACGGGATGGCTACACCTTC. The whole variable domain, remainder taken from reference TRBV7-3 and TRBJ1-2, is GAGVSQTPSNKVTEKGKYVELRCDPISGHTALYWYRQSLGQGPEFLIYFQGTGAADDSGLPNDRFFAVRPEGSVSTLKIQRTERGDSAVYLCASSLNSLPGRDGYTFGSGTRLTVV.